This TCR beta chain was retrieved from a study of blood T cell repertoires in COVID-19. V lost 2 bases and J lost 2, with 8 bases in between. The germline V gene has CDR1 SGDLS and CDR2 YYNGEE. The CDR3 loop spans 14 amino acids. Data came from immunoSEQ multiplex PCR; TCRdb stores just in-frame clones and leaves some out. The table shows some 56,000 clones, with about 88% occurring only once. The sequence came from a woman aged 60-75 years with COVID-19, enrolled during active disease. The sequencing input was peripheral blood. This chain links TRBV9 with TRBJ1-5; possibly TRBD1 for D (6 bases). This chain's CDR3 is CASSVSGGNQPQHF. CDR3 nucleotide sequence: TGTGCCAGCAGCGTGTCAGGGGGCAATCAGCCCCAGCATTTT.